The entry below gives a single TCR beta chain sequence along with its context. As yet, its antigen is unknown. Data came from immunoSEQ multiplex PCR; TCRdb stores just in-frame clones and leaves some out. The sample has about 30,000 clones, approximately 83% seen once. From germline, CDR1 is SGHNT and CDR2 YENEEA. J gave up 4 bases and V 5 bases, and 10 bases lay outside the gene matches. The CDR3 has 15 residues. The entry originates in a study of T cells in narcolepsy. General observations from the study: Comparing one patient's CSF and blood CD4+ clonotypes highlighted HCRT- and TRIB2-specific autoreactive clonotypes. Autoreactive clonotypes reportedly recurred in blood of same and different patients, not controls.

The sample comprised CD45RA- memory CD4+ T cells from PBMCs. The V gene is TRBV11-3, the J gene TRBJ2-7; 8 bases are a match to TRBD1. The origin of this receptor is a human donor with narcolepsy. The CDR3 here is CASSPADREGYEQYF. CDR3 bases: TGTGCCAGCAGCCCGGCGGACAGGGAAGGGTACGAGCAGTACTTC.